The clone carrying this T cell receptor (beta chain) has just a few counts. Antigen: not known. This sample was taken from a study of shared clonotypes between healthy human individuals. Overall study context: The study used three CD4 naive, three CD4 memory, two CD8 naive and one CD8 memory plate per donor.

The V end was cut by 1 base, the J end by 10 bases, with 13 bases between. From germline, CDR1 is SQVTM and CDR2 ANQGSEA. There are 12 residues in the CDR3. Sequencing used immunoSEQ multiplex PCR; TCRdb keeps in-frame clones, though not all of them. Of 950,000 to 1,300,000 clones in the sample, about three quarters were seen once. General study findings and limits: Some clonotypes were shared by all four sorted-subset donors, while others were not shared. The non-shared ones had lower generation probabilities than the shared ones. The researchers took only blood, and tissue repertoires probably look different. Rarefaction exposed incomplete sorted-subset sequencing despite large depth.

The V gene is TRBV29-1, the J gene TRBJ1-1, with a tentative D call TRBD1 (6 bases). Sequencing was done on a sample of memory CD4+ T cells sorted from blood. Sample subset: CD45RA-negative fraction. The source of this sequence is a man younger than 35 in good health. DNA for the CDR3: TGCAGCGTTGAAGTAGGGGCCAGGGGAGCTTTCTTT. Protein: CSVEVGARGAFF.